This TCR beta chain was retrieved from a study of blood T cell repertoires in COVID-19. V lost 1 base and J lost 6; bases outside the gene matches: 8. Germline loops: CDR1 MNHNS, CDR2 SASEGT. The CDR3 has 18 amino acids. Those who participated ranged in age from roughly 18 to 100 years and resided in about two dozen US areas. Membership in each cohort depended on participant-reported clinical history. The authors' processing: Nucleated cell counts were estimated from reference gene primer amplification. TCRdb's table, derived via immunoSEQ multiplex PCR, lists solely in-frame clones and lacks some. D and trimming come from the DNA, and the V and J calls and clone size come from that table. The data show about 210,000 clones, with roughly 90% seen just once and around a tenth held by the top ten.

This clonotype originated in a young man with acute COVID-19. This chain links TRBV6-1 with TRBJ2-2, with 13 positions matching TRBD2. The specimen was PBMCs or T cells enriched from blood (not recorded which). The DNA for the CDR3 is TGTGCCAGCAGTGAAGAACTAGCGGGAGGGCCCCAGGCCGGGGAGCTGTTTTTT. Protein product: CASSEELAGGPQAGELFF.